This T cell receptor beta chain was identified during a study of B cell selection in AIRE deficiency (dated by TCRdb to the late 2010s). Context from the whole study: TCRbeta repertoires of sorted blood CD4+ conventional T cells and regulatory T cells were compared between AIRE-deficient patients and healthy controls. The TCR-sequenced cohort comprised about 5 AIRE-deficient APECED patients and about 5 healthy control donors. The paper as a whole reports these results and caveats: TCRBV gene usage, CDR3 length and TCR diversity in Tconv and Treg cells from AIRE-deficient patients were found to be similar to those in cells from healthy donors. Among some 3,700 shared Treg TCRbeta sequences, roughly 32% were shared exclusively by healthy donors and approximately 9.3% exclusively by patients, which suggests that Treg selection is less efficient in the absence of AIRE. Roughly 30% of the Treg TCRbeta sequences shared among healthy donors were found in patient Tconv cells, which suggests that Treg-biased clones were diverted into the Tconv compartment. Sequencing covered only TCRbeta chains, and approximately 37% of shared healthy-donor Treg sequences were also present in healthy Tconv, possibly due to differing TCRalpha chains. Shared Treg sequences had shorter CDR3s, which reflects a bias toward rearrangements containing few non-templated nucleotide insertions.

TCRbeta chain sequencing was performed with the immunoSEQ platform. Processing in the source paper ran as follows. When Treg repertoires were pooled, patients gave 55,000 to 60,000 distinct TCRbeta sequences, while healthy donors gave 95,000 to 100,000. Treg TCRbeta sequences shared by two or more individuals were defined as public, and these public Treg TCRbeta sequences were subsequently searched for in Tconv repertoires. To test for differences between groups, Mann-Whitney U tests with Bonferroni-Dunn correction were run in GraphPad Prism 7.03. In its TCRdb copy, this immuneACCESS table keeps in-frame sequences only and misses some clones. Where compared with another copy, unresolved V genes explain less than half of these, and the others have no known cause. V, J and clone size are taken as reported in that table, and D and trimming were inferred from the DNA itself. The sample table records 13,000 to 15,000 clones; 93% of these occur just once. The ten largest clones represent more than 0.85% of the sample.

The junction carries 10 bases between V and J, which are trimmed by 1 base and 3 bases respectively. Via the germline V gene, CDR1 is SGHVS and CDR2 FQNEAQ. There are 14 amino acids in the CDR3, from cysteine to phenylalanine inclusive. The CDR3 DNA has 42 bases and is translated from base 1. A note on this clone: The specificity of this receptor is unknown. Per-base quality was not reported, and no clone a single base away is much larger than it.

Regulatory T cells were sorted as cells that were CD4+CD25hiCD127low/negative. The AIRE-deficient patients had APECED syndrome. A FACSAria flow cytometer was used to sort the Tconv and Treg cells intended for TCRbeta sequencing. Sorted cells were collected into 5-ml round-bottom polystyrene tubes, and dry cell pellets were frozen at -80°C before sequencing. The clonotype was recovered from a human donor with AIRE deficiency. This chain is built from TRBV7-8 and TRBJ2-7; a confident D gene designation cannot be given. Sequencing was carried out using Tregs sorted from PBMCs. The bases read TGTGCCAGCAGCTTAGTTGGTCAGAACTACGAGCAGTACTTC. Translation gives CASSLVGQNYEQYF.